The source of this TCR beta chain is a study of sequential checkpoint blockade in melanoma. Study-wide context: Maintenance nivolumab came after either treatment sequence. Some 90 pretreatment tumor DNA samples were TCRβ immunosequenced. After nivolumab or ipilimumab alone, roughly 20 patients had week-13 rebiopsies.

The assay was immunoSEQ multiplex PCR, and TCRdb's table has in-frame clones only and misses some. The sample has about 1,000 clones, less than 25% seen once. Treatment: randomized to nivolumab then ipilimumab (arm A) or the reverse (arm B). None of the patients previously received DNA-damaging chemotherapy. This clone has a handful of counts. Trimming took off 1 base at V and 8 bases at J, with 12 bases between the two ends. This CDR3 is built from 14 residues. Sequencing was performed on tumor tissue (inferred from file names), taken from a patient given nivolumab and ipilimumab in sequence. The TCR sequence derives from a human donor with melanoma. The chain employs TRBV7-1 and TRBJ2-1; D is perhaps TRBD2 (6 bases). TRBV7-1 is annotated as an ORF whose role is uncertain. The CDR3 DNA is TGTGCCAGCAGCTCAGGCGTACGCGGGGATGAGCAGTTCTTC. Its protein is CASSSGVRGDEQFF.